Listed below are T cell receptor beta chains from one sample, sequenced in a study of OX40 agonist ivuxolimab in advanced cancers. The table came from immunoSEQ multiplex PCR; TCRdb's copy has only in-frame clones and leaves some out. The sample holds tens of thousands of clones; approximately 85% are singletons and the top ten take roughly 18%. The specimen was CD4+ or CD8+ T cells sorted from blood, collected in a trial of the OX40 agonist ivuxolimab. The receptors were sampled from an adult with an advanced solid tumor such as melanoma, head and neck, liver or kidney cancer. Both conserved end residues are part of each CDR3. Each record gives: CDR3 protein, CDR3 DNA, J gene, clone size, D gene, V gene. D genes are given only for firm matches. A clone size is listed for some rows: how often the clone was seen (once, few, many), or a class if it is expanded.

CDR3: CASRLFRGGETQYF
DNA: TGTGCAAGTCGCTTGTTCCGCGGGGGAGAGACCCAGTACTTC
J: TRBJ2-5
size: NA
D: NA
V: TRBV12-2

CDR3: CASSFDIADTQYF
DNA: TGTGCCAGCAGTTTCGATATCGCAGATACGCAGTATTTT
J: TRBJ2-3
size: NA
D: NA
V: TRBV28

CDR3: CASSQVTADTQYF
DNA: TGCGCCAGCAGCCAAGTGACAGCAGATACGCAGTATTTT
J: TRBJ2-3
size: many
D: NA
V: TRBV4-3

CDR3: CASSFSDSNQPQHF
DNA: TGTGCCAGCAGTTTCTCCGATAGCAATCAGCCCCAGCATTTT
J: TRBJ1-5
size: NA
D: NA
V: TRBV28

CDR3: CASSSLPPRQVYEQYF
DNA: TGTGCCAGCAGTTCACTACCGCCTCGACAGGTCTACGAGCAGTACTTC
J: TRBJ2-7
size: NA
D: NA
V: TRBV27

CDR3: CASSLGLGAYEQYF
DNA: TGTGCCAGCAGCTTGGGGTTGGGGGCCTACGAGCAGTACTTC
J: TRBJ2-7
size: NA
D: NA
V: TRBV5-6

CDR3: CASSLAGDYDEQFF
DNA: TGTGCCAGCAGCTTAGCGGGGGATTACGATGAGCAGTTCTTC
J: TRBJ2-1
size: NA
D: NA
V: TRBV7-6

CDR3: CASSEAPRGGTQYF
DNA: TGCGCCAGCAGCGAAGCCCCGAGGGGAGGTACGCAGTATTTT
J: TRBJ2-3
size: NA
D: NA
V: TRBV4-1

CDR3: CASSLGQGGTDTGELFF
DNA: TGTGCCAGCAGCCTAGGACAGGGGGGGACAGACACCGGGGAGCTGTTTTTT
J: TRBJ2-2
size: NA
D: TRBD1
V: TRBV9

CDR3: CASGSDTSTDTQYF
DNA: TGTGCTAGTGGTTCTGACACTTCCACAGATACGCAGTATTTT
J: TRBJ2-3
size: once
D: NA
V: TRBV12-5

CDR3: CASSQVNTGELFF
DNA: TGTGCCAGCAGTCAAGTAAACACCGGGGAGCTGTTTTTT
J: TRBJ2-2
size: NA
D: NA
V: TRBV6-5

CDR3: CASSQDWLAGLKGEQFF
DNA: TGCGCCAGCAGCCAAGATTGGCTAGCGGGATTGAAGGGGGAGCAGTTCTTC
J: TRBJ2-1
size: NA
D: TRBD2
V: TRBV4-1

CDR3: CASSYGQGAGETQYF
DNA: TGCGCCAGCAGTTACGGACAGGGGGCGGGAGAGACCCAGTACTTC
J: TRBJ2-5
size: NA
D: TRBD1
V: TRBV23-1

CDR3: CASSADSSNYGYTF
DNA: TGCGCCAGCAGCGCCGACAGCTCTAACTATGGCTACACCTTC
J: TRBJ1-2
size: NA
D: NA
V: TRBV5-1

CDR3: CASSQGNQPQHF
DNA: TGTGCCAGCAGCCAGGGCAATCAGCCCCAGCATTTT
J: TRBJ1-5
size: NA
D: NA
V: TRBV14

CDR3: CASSPRMDPSGNTIYF
DNA: TGTGCCAGCAGCCCGAGAATGGATCCCTCTGGAAACACCATATATTTT
J: TRBJ1-3
size: NA
D: NA
V: TRBV5-8

CDR3: CASSQGRDSYEQYF
DNA: TGCGCCAGCAGCCAAGGCCGGGACTCCTACGAGCAGTACTTC
J: TRBJ2-7
size: NA
D: NA
V: TRBV4-3

CDR3: CASSQDPGQDLRGQYF
DNA: TGCGCCAGCAGCCAAGATCCGGGACAAGACCTACGAGGGCAGTACTTC
J: TRBJ2-7
size: NA
D: NA
V: TRBV4-3

CDR3: CASTPLDSSNQPQHF
DNA: TGTGCCAGTACCCCTCTAGACAGTAGCAATCAGCCCCAGCATTTT
J: TRBJ1-5
size: NA
D: NA
V: TRBV19

CDR3: CASSRATDTQYF
DNA: TGTGCCAGTAGTAGGGCAACAGATACGCAGTATTTT
J: TRBJ2-3
size: once
D: NA
V: TRBV2

CDR3: CASSYNVIPSPLGYEQYF
DNA: TGTGCCAGCAGTTATAATGTGATCCCGTCCCCCCTCGGCTACGAGCAGTACTTC
J: TRBJ2-7
size: NA
D: NA
V: TRBV11-2

CDR3: CASSLDRTSYNEQFF
DNA: TGTGCCAGTAGTCTGGACAGAACCTCCTACAATGAGCAGTTCTTC
J: TRBJ2-1
size: NA
D: NA
V: TRBV19

CDR3: CASSIGLVDIEDTQYF
DNA: TGTGCCAGTAGTATCGGACTAGTGGATATAGAAGATACGCAGTATTTT
J: TRBJ2-3
size: once
D: TRBD2
V: TRBV19

CDR3: CASSWGVPYEQYF
DNA: TGTGCCAGCAGCTGGGGGGTGCCCTACGAGCAGTACTTC
J: TRBJ2-7
size: NA
D: NA
V: TRBV7-8